Reported below is one T cell receptor beta chain. Purity exceeding 98% was reached by all sorted populations. These data originate in a study of beta chain features in type 1 diabetes. The V gene end was trimmed by 1 base and the J gene end by 9 bases; junction bases not matched to a gene: 6. Germline V gives CDR1 MGHRA, CDR2 YSYEKL. The CDR3 contains 15 residues. The whole isolated RNA underwent reverse transcription, so sequencing captured expressed TCRB transcripts. Profiled with immunoSEQ multiplex PCR; TCRdb holds only in-frame clones, not every one. The top ten hold 0.023% of the sample, which has 850,000 to 900,000 clones, under 20% seen once.

The chain combines TRBV4-1 with TRBJ2-1; TRBD1 aligns across 10 bases. The sample comprised naive CD4+ T cells from blood. The sequence was collected from a woman under 30 in good health. The CDR3 here is CASSQGDRGSGEQFF. CDR3 coding DNA: TGCGCCAGCAGCCAAGGGGACAGGGGTTCGGGTGAGCAGTTCTTC.